This TCR beta chain was recorded in a study of cytomegalovirus exposure and HLA in healthy donors. For the study at large: The 120 validation repertoires, a later analysis reported, used the same platform as the approximately 730 repertoires from the first cohort. General study results and limits: A few CMV-associated chains were confirmed in vitro to be specific for CMV antigens. The study designated about 160 TCR beta chains cytomegalovirus-associated.

Worth noting for this clone: Its cognate antigen is unknown.

The protocol was immunoSEQ multiplex PCR, while the TCRdb copy is restricted to in-frame clones and leaves out a portion. There are about 120,000 clones in the sample; over 75% occur only once, and roughly 6.3% lies in the top ten. This CDR3 is 15 amino acids long. Germline V gene lookup returns CDR1 SGHNT and CDR2 YENEEA. Trimming took 5 bases from V and 3 from J, leaving 14 bases between them. The sequence derives from a woman aged 18-29 years in good health and CMV-seropositive. The V and J genes are TRBV11-3 and TRBJ2-1; no reliable D call. Sequencing was carried out using PBMCs. CDR3 bases: TGTGCCAGCAGCCCTTCCCACAGTGACTACAATGAGCAGTTCTTC. Protein product: CASSPSHSDYNEQFF.